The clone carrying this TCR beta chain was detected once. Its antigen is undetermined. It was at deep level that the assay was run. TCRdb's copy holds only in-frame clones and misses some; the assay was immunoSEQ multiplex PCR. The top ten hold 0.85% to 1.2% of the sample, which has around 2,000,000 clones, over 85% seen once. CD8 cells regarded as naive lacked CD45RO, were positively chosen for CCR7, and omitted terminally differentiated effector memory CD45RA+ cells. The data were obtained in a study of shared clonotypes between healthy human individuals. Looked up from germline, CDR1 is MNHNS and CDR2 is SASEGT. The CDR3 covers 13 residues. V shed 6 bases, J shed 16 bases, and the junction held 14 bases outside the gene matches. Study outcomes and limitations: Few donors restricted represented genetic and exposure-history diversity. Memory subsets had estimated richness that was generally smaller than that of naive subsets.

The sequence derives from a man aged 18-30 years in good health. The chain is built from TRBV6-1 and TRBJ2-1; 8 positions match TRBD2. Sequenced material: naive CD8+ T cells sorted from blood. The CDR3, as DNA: TGTGCCAGCAGCGAATACGCTAGCGGGCCTACATTCTTC. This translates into CASSEYASGPTFF.